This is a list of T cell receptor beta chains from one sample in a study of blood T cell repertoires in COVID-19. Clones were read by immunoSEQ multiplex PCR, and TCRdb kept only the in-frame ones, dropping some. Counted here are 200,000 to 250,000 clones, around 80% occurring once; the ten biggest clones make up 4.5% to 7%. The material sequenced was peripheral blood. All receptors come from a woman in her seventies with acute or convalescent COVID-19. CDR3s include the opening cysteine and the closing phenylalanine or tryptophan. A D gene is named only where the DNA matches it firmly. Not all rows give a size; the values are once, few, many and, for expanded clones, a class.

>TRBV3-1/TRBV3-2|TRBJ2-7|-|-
CASSQGKGEKDEQYF
TGTGCCAGCAGCCAAGGCAAGGGGGAAAAGGACGAGCAGTACTTC
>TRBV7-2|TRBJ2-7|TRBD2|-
CASSLNSGNFEQYF
TGTGCCAGCAGTTTAAATAGCGGGAATTTCGAGCAGTACTTC
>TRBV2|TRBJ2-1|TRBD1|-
CASRFPTGTGQGFGYNEQFF
TGTGCCAGCAGGTTCCCAACCGGGACAGGTCAAGGTTTTGGCTACAATGAGCAGTTCTTC
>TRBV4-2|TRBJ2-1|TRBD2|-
CASSQVGISSGSGGEQFF
TGTGCCAGCAGCCAAGTCGGGATCTCTAGCGGGAGTGGGGGTGAGCAGTTCTTC
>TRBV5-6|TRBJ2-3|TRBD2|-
CASSSKLAGNTDTQYF
TGTGCCAGCAGCTCCAAACTAGCGGGTAACACAGATACGCAGTATTTT
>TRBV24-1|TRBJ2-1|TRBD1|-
CATSEFERGRPEQFF
TGTGCCACCAGTGAATTTGAAAGGGGGCGGCCTGAGCAGTTCTTC
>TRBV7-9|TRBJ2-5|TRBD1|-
CASSPSRDRGETQYF
TGTGCCAGCAGCCCCAGCCGGGACAGGGGTGAGACCCAGTACTTC
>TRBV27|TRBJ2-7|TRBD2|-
CASSSRGRAPDEQYF
TGTGCCAGCAGTTCTCGCGGGAGGGCCCCCGACGAGCAGTACTTC
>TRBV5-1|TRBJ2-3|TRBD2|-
CASSATPSGRAVRTDTQYF
TGCGCCAGCAGCGCGACCCCTAGCGGGAGGGCCGTTAGGACAGATACGCAGTATTTT
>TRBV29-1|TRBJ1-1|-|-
CSVGGLLFMNTEAFF
TGCAGCGTTGGAGGGCTACTTTTTATGAACACTGAAGCTTTCTTT
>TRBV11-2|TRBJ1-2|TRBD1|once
CASSLSTGGYYGYTF
TGTGCCAGCAGCTTATCGACAGGGGGATACTATGGCTACACCTTC
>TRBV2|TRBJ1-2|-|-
CASTDSQYGYTF
TGTGCCAGCACGGACAGCCAATATGGCTACACCTTC
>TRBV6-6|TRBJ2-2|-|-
CASSILQGAGELFF
TGTGCCAGCAGTATCTTACAGGGCGCCGGGGAGCTGTTTTTT
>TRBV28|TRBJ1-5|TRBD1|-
CASSPDRGHSNQPQHF
TGTGCCAGCAGCCCTGACAGGGGCCATAGCAATCAGCCCCAGCATTTT
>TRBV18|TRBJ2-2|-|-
CASSPGGILTGELFF
TGTGCCAGCTCACCAGGAGGAATTCTCACCGGGGAGCTGTTTTTT
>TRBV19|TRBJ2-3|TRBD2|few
CASWEGNTDTQYF
TGTGCCAGTTGGGAGGGGAACACAGATACGCAGTATTTT